The subject of this entry is one T cell receptor beta chain. The data are from a study of blood T cell repertoires in COVID-19. The wider study: Sites across the United States, Italy and Spain contributed samples from acute and convalescent COVID-19.

Here immunoSEQ multiplex PCR was the method, and the copy in TCRdb shows in-frame clones only, minus some. The table lists some 270,000 clones, about 85% of them singletons. The sequencing sample was made of peripheral blood. The source is a human donor with COVID-19, enrolled during active disease. The donor label of this sample is uncertain.

The CDR3 bases are TGCAGCGTTGTGGGCGGGATGAGGAATTCCAACACTGAAGCTTTCTTT. Translated: CSVVGGMRNSNTEAFF. The chain carries TRBV29-1 and TRBJ1-1; D not certain. Germline V gene data show CDR1 as SQVTM and CDR2 as ANQGSEA. Trimming removed 4 bases at V and 2 bases at J, with 20 bases between. This CDR3 contains 16 residues.